One sample yielded the 2 T cell receptor beta chains listed below, sequenced in a study of blood T cell repertoires in COVID-19. Sequencing was performed with immunoSEQ multiplex PCR; in TCRdb, only in-frame clones are kept and a portion is missing. The repertoire has 350,000 to 550,000 clones, approximately 90% of them found once; the top ten carry roughly 1.8%. Specimen: PBMCs or T cells enriched from blood (not recorded which). The receptors were gathered from a woman between 18 and 29 years old with acute COVID-19.

The V gene is TRBV11-2, the J gene TRBJ2-7, with D hard to call. Germline CDR1 SGHAT, CDR2 FQNNGV. The CDR3 is 16 amino acids. V lost 0 bases, J lost 3 bases, and 15 bases lay in between. DNA for the CDR3: TGTGCCAGCAGCTTAGATCGTAGCTCGGGTGGCTACGAGCAGTACTTC. Amino acid sequence: CASSLDRSSGGYEQYF.

This clone was recorded once. The V gene is TRBV10-1, the J gene TRBJ2-7; weak D call: TRBD2 (5 bases). V lost 11 bases to trimming and J lost 11 bases, with 28 bases between them. Germline V CDR1 and CDR2: WNHNN, SYGVQD (reference sequence). The CDR3 has 14 amino acids. DNA for the CDR3: TGCGCCGGCAATACCGCGTTGCGGACTTACTGGAAGTACTTC. Its protein is CAGNTALRTYWKYF.